The clone carrying this TCR beta chain was picked up a small number of times. Antigen unknown. The data belong to a study of T-cell memory formation after mild COVID-19. Turning to the study itself: The two donors had largely donor-specific TCR clusters. Study-level findings and limits: Clones that contracted from day 15 to 85 were balanced CD4/CD8, while later expanders leaned CD4+. SARS-CoV-2 specificity was not confirmed for second-wave clones peaking on day 37.

Libraries for TCRalpha and TCRbeta carried sample barcodes and unique molecular identifiers via 5'RACE. TCRdb re-called the 5' RACE reads through MiXCR, storing one row per CDR3 protein. The profile shows 450,000 or so distinct CDR3 sequences, 20% of them singletons. This clonotype was sampled from an adult woman who had mild COVID-19 (a few samples of this study predate the infection). Cell type and time point are not known. The sequencing input was PBMCs or a T cell subset sorted from them (not recorded which).

As DNA, the CDR3 is TGTGCCACCAGTGATCCCCGGACAGGGGCGGATGAGACCCAGTACTTC. This gives the protein CATSDPRTGADETQYF. This chain connects TRBV24-1 to TRBJ2-5; the match to TRBD1 covers 9 bases. This CDR3 comprises 16 residues. The germline gives CDR1 KGHDR, CDR2 SFDVKD. The trim removed 3 bases at V and 5 bases at J, leaving 9 bases unmatched.